The 30 T cell receptor beta chains below were found in one sample sequenced in a study of cytomegalovirus exposure and HLA in healthy donors. The PCR used 60 Vbeta and 13 Jbeta primers. The method was immunoSEQ multiplex PCR; TCRdb's version includes in-frame clones alone and lacks a portion of them. The repertoire holds about 140,000 clones, approximately 80% seen once, with less than 5% in the top ten. Specimen: PBMCs. The receptor set was obtained from a male donor in good health and CMV-seronegative.

The chain uses TRBV25-1 and TRBJ2-2; a possible D gene is TRBD2 (5 bases). CDR1 and CDR2 (germline): MGHDK, SYGVNS. The CDR3 runs 15 residues. The germline V and J ends were trimmed by 4 bases and 0 bases, with 9 bases remaining between them. The CDR3 DNA reads as TGTGCCAGCAGTGTGGTGGGAGCGAACACCGGGGAGCTGTTTTTT. Its protein is CASSVVGANTGELFF.

This sequence joins TRBV2 and TRBJ2-3; tentatively, D is TRBD2 (6 bases). CDR1 SNHLY and CDR2 FYNNEI come from the germline V gene. The CDR3 sequence is 15 residues long. V was pared by 3 bases and J by 0 bases, with 10 bases between. This CDR3 reads CASSDRGTSTDTQYF. In nucleotides, the CDR3 is TGTGCCAGCAGTGACCGGGGGACTAGCACAGATACGCAGTATTTT.

The CDR3 DNA is TGTGCCAGCAGCCCATCGGACAGGGGCGGCTACGAGCAGTACTTC. Residues: CASSPSDRGGYEQYF. The V gene is TRBV7-9, the J gene TRBJ2-7; TRBD1 matches at 9 bases. The trim removed 5 bases at V and 3 bases at J, leaving 8 bases unmatched. The CDR3 is 15 amino acids. Germline CDR1 reads SEHNR; CDR2 reads FQNEAQ (reference sequence). The whole variable domain, remainder taken from reference TRBV7-9 and TRBJ2-7, is DTGVSQNPRHKITKRGQNVTFRCDPISEHNRLYWYRQTLGQGPEFLTYFQNEAQLEKSRLLSDRFSAERPKGSFSTLEIQRTEQGDSAMYLCASSPSDRGGYEQYFGPGTRLTVT.

The V call is TRBV5-4, the J call TRBJ2-6; D possibly corresponds to TRBD1 (6 bases). Germline CDR1 is SGHNT and CDR2 is YYREEE (reference sequence). V shed 1 base and J shed 0 bases, with 14 bases lying between them. There are 18 residues in the CDR3. The CDR3 reads CASSLPSGQSSGANVLTF. In nucleotides, the CDR3 is TGTGCCAGCAGCTTGCCTTCGGGACAAAGCTCTGGGGCCAACGTCCTGACTTTC.

The V call is TRBV5-1, the J call TRBJ1-3; TRBD1 matches 8 bases. Germline V gene sequence: CDR1 SGHRS, CDR2 YFSETQ. V lost 4 bases to trimming and J lost 2 bases; unmatched junction nucleotides: 5. This CDR3 region has 15 residues. CDR3 sequence: CASSTGTGPGNTIYF. The CDR3 nucleotides read TGCGCCAGCAGCACTGGGACAGGCCCTGGAAACACCATATATTTT.

The J gene is TRBJ2-7, the V gene TRBV11-3, with D possibly TRBD1 on 5 matching bases. Trimming removed 5 bases from V and 6 bases from J, with 11 bases in between. In germline, CDR1 is SGHNT, CDR2 YENEEA. This CDR3 comprises 12 residues. CDR3 protein: CASSHGQGEQYF. The CDR3, as DNA: TGTGCCAGCAGCCACGGTCAGGGCGAGCAGTACTTC.

The genes are TRBV6-5 and TRBJ1-3; no clear D. Germline CDR1 reads MNHEY; CDR2 reads SVGAGI. The ends were cut back, 7 bases at V and 0 bases at J, with 13 bases in the middle. This CDR3 has 15 amino acids. The CDR3 DNA sequence: TGTGCCAGCACCCCCCGGGGAGGCTCTGGAAACACCATATATTTT. Translated, it gives CASTPRGGSGNTIYF.

This clone was seen only a few times. V gene TRBV7-8 combines with J gene TRBJ2-3; TRBD2 matches at 9 bases. Unmatched junction bases numbered 7, after V lost 6 bases and J lost 3 bases. The length of the CDR3 is 15 residues. Germline loops: CDR1 SGHVS, CDR2 FQNEAQ. CDR3 loop: CASRDPAGGTDTQYF. As DNA, the CDR3 is TGTGCCAGCAGAGACCCAGCGGGGGGAACAGATACGCAGTATTTT.

The chain is built from TRBV5-5 and TRBJ2-1; D gene uncertain. Germline V gene data show CDR1 as SGHKS and CDR2 as YYEKEE (reference sequence). The CDR3 length is 15 residues. V was pared by 0 bases and J by 5 bases, with 12 bases between. CDR3 coding DNA: TGTGCCAGCAGCTTGGCGCCAGAATATAACAATGAGCAGTTCTTC. Encoded protein: CASSLAPEYNNEQFF.

This rearrangement joins TRBV5-4 to TRBJ2-5; the D is unclear. The V gene lost 0 bases and the J gene lost 2 bases, with 5 bases spanning the gap. The germline CDR1 and CDR2 sequences are SGHNT and YYREEE (reference sequence). There are 13 residues in the CDR3. The CDR3 here is CASSLGGQETQYF. DNA of the CDR3: TGTGCCAGCAGCTTGGGCGGTCAAGAGACCCAGTACTTC.

This chain links TRBV13 with TRBJ1-2, with TRBD1 identical over 10 bases. The V segment lost 4 bases and the J segment 13 bases; nucleotides outside the gene matches: 9. The CDR3 contains 13 residues. CDR1 and CDR2 from the germline V gene are PRHDT and FYEKMQ (reference sequence). This CDR3 is CASSSDRGNNPTF. The CDR3 bases are TGTGCCAGCAGCTCGGACAGGGGGAATAATCCCACCTTC.

This clone showed up just a few times. The chain is built from TRBV18 and TRBJ1-1; no reliable D call. This CDR3 is 13 amino acids long. CDR1 is KGHSH and CDR2 is LQKENI in the germline V gene. Trimming shortened V by 6 bases and J by 1 base, and 9 bases separated the two germline ends. Written as DNA, the CDR3 is TGTGCCAGCTCTTCGAACAGGAACACTGAAGCTTTCTTT. This codes for CASSSNRNTEAFF.

The chain couples TRBV19 to TRBJ1-6, with D possibly TRBD1 on 5 matching bases. The CDR3 sequence is 16 residues long. Trimming took off 7 bases at V and 0 bases at J, with 13 bases between the two ends. Germline V gene sequence: CDR1 LNHDA, CDR2 SQIVND (reference sequence). Here the CDR3 DNA reads TGTGCCAGTACCGGGGGTTCTAACTCCTATAATTCACCCCTCCACTTT. It encodes CASTGGSNSYNSPLHF.

This sequence joins TRBV5-6 and TRBJ1-1, with 11 bases lining up with TRBD1. The trim removed 4 bases at V and 3 bases at J, leaving 2 bases unmatched. Germline CDR1 SGHDT, CDR2 YYEEEE. The CDR3 runs to 14 residues. In nucleotides, the CDR3 is TGTGCCAGCAGCCGGGACAGGGGGGACACTGAAGCTTTCTTT. The encoded protein is CASSRDRGDTEAFF.

J is TRBJ1-2 and V is TRBV18, with 8 bases lining up with TRBD1. Germline CDR1 and CDR2: KGHSH and LQKENI. This CDR3 is built from 14 residues. V was clipped by 3 bases and J by 4 bases; unmatched bases: 4. Here the CDR3 DNA reads TGTGCCAGCTCACCCCCCGACAGGGGCTATGGCTACACCTTC. Translated: CASSPPDRGYGYTF.

This clone was seen just once. The rearrangement joins TRBV9 to TRBJ2-7, with 12 positions matching TRBD2. V was pared by 4 bases and J by 5 bases, with 4 bases of the junction left unmatched. CDR1 SGDLS and CDR2 YYNGEE come from the germline V gene. This CDR3 is 14 amino acids long. The CDR3 spells CASSLLAGGDEQYF. The CDR3 DNA reads as TGTGCCAGCAGCTTACTAGCGGGAGGCGACGAGCAGTACTTC. Drawing the rest from reference TRBV9 and TRBJ2-7, the complete variable domain is DSGVTQTPKHLITATGQRVTLRCSPRSGDLSVYWYQQSLDQGLQFLIQYYNGEERAKGNILERFSAQQFPDLHSELNLSSLELGDSALYFCASSLLAGGDEQYFGPGTRLTVT.

V is TRBV29-1 and J is TRBJ2-7, with 8 positions matching TRBD2. The CDR3 has 11 residues. Germline V gene lookup returns CDR1 SQVTM and CDR2 ANQGSEA. Here the CDR3 DNA reads TGCGGAGGGGGACTAGGCTACGAGCAGTACTTC. It translates to CGGGLGYEQYF.

This clone has a handful of counts. The chain carries TRBV2 and TRBJ1-1, with unresolved D. V was cut by 6 bases and J by 3 bases, with 11 bases left in between. CDR1 is SNHLY, CDR2 FYNNEI, per germline. The CDR3 covers 13 residues. The DNA for the CDR3 is TGTGCCAGCAGGATTCAGGCCTACACTGAAGCTTTCTTT. Residues: CASRIQAYTEAFF.

The CDR3 nucleotides are TGTGCCAGCAGTTACGGGGGCCCGAACACCGGGGAGCTGTTTTTT. It translates to CASSYGGPNTGELFF. The chain has TRBV6-5 and TRBJ2-2; possibly TRBD1 for D (6 bases). The CDR3 sequence is 15 residues long. V shed 2 bases and J shed 0 bases, with 7 bases lying between them. Looked up from germline, CDR1 is MNHEY and CDR2 is SVGAGI.

The rearrangement joins TRBV11-2 to TRBJ2-7, with 14 bases that match TRBD2. Losses at the gene ends were 4 bases for V and 4 bases for J; bases not matched to a gene: 15. The CDR3 has 19 residues. CDR1 and CDR2 (germline): SGHAT, FQNNGV. CDR3 region: CASSSRLAGGSLGGYEQYF. The CDR3 bases are TGTGCCAGCAGCTCCAGACTAGCGGGGGGGTCCCTTGGAGGGTACGAGCAGTACTTC.

A single count supports this clone. V usage is TRBV12-2 and J usage is TRBJ2-5; TRBD1 is the table's D call and was not checked against the DNA. TRBV12-2 is deemed a pseudogene. The CDR3 runs to 14 residues. For the CDR3, the DNA is TGTGCAAGTCGCCTTAGACAGGGTCAAGGGACCCAGTACTTC. Encoded protein: CASRLRQGQGTQYF.

The V gene is TRBV19, the J gene TRBJ1-5; 7 bases line up with TRBD1. Germline lookup yields CDR1 LNHDA and CDR2 SQIVND (reference sequence). The CDR3 sequence is 14 residues long. The junction had 4 bases not matched to a gene; V was cut back by 4 bases and J by 4 bases. The CDR3 loop reads CASSTWGQNQPQHF. The CDR3 DNA sequence: TGTGCCAGTAGTACCTGGGGACAGAATCAGCCCCAGCATTTT.

CDR3 loop: CASSLMVAGNAGELFF. In DNA, the CDR3 is TGTGCCAGCAGCTTGATGGTAGCGGGTAATGCCGGGGAGCTGTTTTTT. This chain joins TRBV5-6 and TRBJ2-2, with TRBD2 matching 7 bases. Trimming took 1 base from V and 6 from J; bases not matched to a gene: 9. CDR3 length: 16 residues. Germline V gene data show CDR1 as SGHDT and CDR2 as YYEEEE.

V is TRBV2 and J is TRBJ1-5, with 7 bases that match TRBD1. Trimming at V came to 5 bases and at J to 6 bases, leaving 13 bases not matched to a gene. The CDR3 loop spans 16 amino acids. CDR1 SNHLY and CDR2 FYNNEI come from the germline V gene. The CDR3 region has the DNA TGTGCCAGCAGTTACAGGCGAGACAGGGAGTCTCAGCCCCAGCATTTT. This encodes CASSYRRDRESQPQHF.

The chain combines TRBV9 with TRBJ2-3; 9 bases fit TRBD2. Germline V lookup: CDR1 SGDLS, CDR2 YYNGEE. Trimming cost V 2 bases and J 14 bases; bases outside gene matches: 21. The CDR3 runs to 17 residues. For the CDR3, the DNA is TGTGCCAGCAGCGTCTTACCGGGGGCGGGGGGGAGTGACGGTGTGTATTTT. It codes for CASSVLPGAGGSDGVYF.

J is TRBJ2-2 and V is TRBV5-6; 8 bases match TRBD1. This CDR3 contains 15 residues. The ends lost 4 bases at V and 8 bases at J; junction bases unmatched: 10. Germline assignment: CDR1 SGHDT and CDR2 YYEEEE. The CDR3 region has the DNA TGTGCCAGCAGCCCGCGACAGGGGCGGGTGGGGGAGCTGTTTTTT. This codes for CASSPRQGRVGELFF.

The chain uses TRBV28 and TRBJ1-3; D is possibly TRBD1 (5 bases). Trimming removed 8 bases at V and 1 base at J, with 12 bases between. The CDR3 is 14 residues long. Germline V lookup: CDR1 MDHEN, CDR2 SYDVKM. CDR3 sequence reads: CASRLGQSGNTIYF. CDR3 in DNA: TGTGCCAGCCGCCTCGGACAATCTGGAAACACCATATATTTT.

The chain has TRBV18 and TRBJ1-3, with D perhaps matching TRBD1 (6 bases). Germline V lookup: CDR1 KGHSH, CDR2 LQKENI. Trimming cost V 8 bases and J 2 bases, with 10 bases left between them. The CDR3 loop spans 13 amino acids. The DNA for the CDR3 is TGTGCCAGCGCAACAGGGACTGGAAACACCATATATTTT. Translating it yields CASATGTGNTIYF.

The chain recombines TRBV27 with TRBJ2-3, with 7 bases matching TRBD2. This CDR3 is built from 15 residues. Germline V CDR1 and CDR2: MNHEY, SMNVEV (reference sequence). V trimming: 2 bases; J trimming: 2 bases; junction bases outside the gene matches: 4. CDR3 sequence: CASSLGGVYTDTQYF. CDR3 nucleotide sequence: TGTGCCAGCAGTTTAGGGGGGGTGTACACAGATACGCAGTATTTT.

The chain has TRBV27 and TRBJ1-1, with D possibly being TRBD1 (6 bases). The CDR3 loop spans 14 amino acids. Germline CDR1 and CDR2: MNHEY and SMNVEV (reference sequence). Trimming took 5 bases from V and 2 from J, leaving 12 bases between them. CDR3 amino acids: CASSLTGVNTEAFF. For the CDR3, the DNA is TGTGCCAGCAGTCTGACAGGAGTAAACACTGAAGCTTTCTTT.